This T cell receptor beta chain stems from a study of OX40 agonist ivuxolimab in advanced cancers. This CDR3 comprises 15 residues. The germline gives CDR1 ENHRY, CDR2 SYGVKD. V was clipped by 9 bases and J by 3 bases, with 17 bases between them. Produced via immunoSEQ multiplex PCR; TCRdb's table is partial and in-frame only. The top ten clones hold more than 1.5% of a sample with roughly 71,000 clones, roughly four fifths of them seen once. The source material was CD4+ or CD8+ T cells sorted from blood, sampled in a trial of the OX40 agonist ivuxolimab. The sequence derives from an adult with an advanced solid tumor such as melanoma, head and neck, liver or kidney cancer. The chain couples TRBV10-3 to TRBJ2-2, with D possibly matching TRBD1 (6 bases). CDR3 in amino acids: CAIRNRDIDTGELFF. The CDR3 DNA sequence: TGTGCCATACGAAACCGGGACATCGACACCGGGGAGCTGTTTTTT.